The 16 T cell receptor beta chains presented below share a single source sample, sequenced in a study of T cells in localized non-small cell lung cancer. Method: immunoSEQ multiplex PCR; TCRdb's copy keeps in-frame clones and lacks some. This sample has roughly 70,000 clones, with 70% to 90% found just once. The sequencing used peripheral blood, collected before any cancer treatment. Source of these receptors: a male donor older than 55 with stage III squamous cell lung carcinoma.

This clone has a single count. The V call is TRBV9, the J call TRBJ2-7; the D is unclear. Germline assignment: CDR1 SGDLS and CDR2 YYNGEE. Trimming stripped 4 bases from V and 0 bases from J, with 20 bases between. The CDR3 length is 17 residues. CDR3 sequence: CASSSDSRFPYSYEQYV. CDR3 DNA: TGTGCCAGCAGCTCCGACTCCAGGTTTCCCTACTCCTACGAGCAGTACGTC.

This sequence joins TRBV30 and TRBJ2-5; D uncertain. The CDR3 runs 13 residues. The V and J ends lost 8 bases and 1 base respectively, with 14 bases between them. The germline gives CDR1 GTSNPN, CDR2 SVGIG (reference sequence). The CDR3 bases are TGTGCCGCGACGCAGCCAAGCCAAGAGACCCAGTACTTC. The encoded protein is CAATQPSQETQYF.

This sequence joins TRBV9 and TRBJ1-1; maybe TRBD1 (5 bases). Per the germline V gene, CDR1 is SGDLS and CDR2 is YYNGEE. Trimming took 4 bases from V and 7 from J, leaving 14 bases between them. This CDR3 has 13 amino acids. CDR3 in amino acids: CASSPDWGIEAFF. The CDR3 DNA follows: TGTGCCAGCAGCCCTGACTGGGGCATTGAAGCTTTCTTT. Filled out from reference TRBV9 and TRBJ1-1, the complete variable domain reads DSGVTQTPKHLITATGQRVTLRCSPRSGDLSVYWYQQSLDQGLQFLIQYYNGEERAKGNILERFSAQQFPDLHSELNLSSLELGDSALYFCASSPDWGIEAFFGQGTRLTVV.

The table lists this clone with a count of one. V gene TRBV6-5 combines with J gene TRBJ1-2, with 7 nucleotides matching TRBD1. CDR3 length: 13 residues. CDR1 is MNHEY, CDR2 SVGAGI, per germline. V lost 6 bases and J lost 8; bases outside the gene matches: 9. CDR3 DNA sequence: TGTGCCAGCAGAGCTACAGGGGAAAAGGGCTACACCTTC. Residues: CASRATGEKGYTF.

The chain employs TRBV5-1 and TRBJ2-5, with 8 bases aligning to TRBD2. From germline, CDR1 is SGHRS and CDR2 YFSETQ. The CDR3 sequence is 14 residues long. With V trimmed by 2 bases and J by 5 bases, 5 bases remained unmatched. The CDR3 loop is CASSFQAGGETQYF. The DNA of the CDR3 is TGCGCCAGCAGCTTTCAGGCGGGGGGTGAGACCCAGTACTTC.

The chain links TRBV7-2 to TRBJ1-4; D gene unclear. CDR1 is SGHTA and CDR2 is FQGNSA in the germline V gene. V was pared by 7 bases and J by 7 bases, with 19 bases between. There are 15 residues in the CDR3. CDR3 coding DNA: TGTGCCAGCACTCCGACATCGACTCGGGGTGAAAAACTGTTTTTT. Amino acid sequence: CASTPTSTRGEKLFF. The full variable domain, its missing parts supplied by reference TRBV7-2 and TRBJ1-4, is GAGVSQSPSNKVTEKGKDVELRCDPISGHTALYWYRQSLGQGLEFLIYFQGNSAPDKSGLPSDRFSAERTGGSVSTLTIQRTQQEDSAVYLCASTPTSTRGEKLFFGSGTQLSVL.

J is TRBJ2-5 and V is TRBV5-4; TRBD2 aligns across 9 bases. The CDR3 runs 15 residues. After removal of 2 bases from V and 5 bases from J, the junction contained 7 bases not matched to a gene. From germline, CDR1 is SGHNT and CDR2 YYREEE (reference sequence). CDR3 amino acids: CASSFQTSGGETQYF. In DNA, the CDR3 is TGTGCCAGCAGCTTCCAGACTAGCGGAGGGGAGACCCAGTACTTC.

The gene calls are TRBV28 and TRBJ2-2; 10 nucleotides match TRBD1. Germline V gene sequence: CDR1 MDHEN, CDR2 SYDVKM. The CDR3 is 16 residues long. J lost 1 base, V lost 6 bases, and 5 bases had no gene match. The CDR3 region is CASSDRDRGNTGELFF. In nucleotides, the CDR3 is TGTGCCAGCAGCGACCGGGACAGGGGGAACACCGGGGAGCTGTTTTTT.

This chain uses TRBV10-3 with TRBJ1-1; D perhaps matches TRBD1 (6 bases). V was clipped by 7 bases and J by 5 bases, with 17 bases between them. The germline gives CDR1 ENHRY, CDR2 SYGVKD. The length of the CDR3 is 14 residues. CDR3 residues: CAITSGGRMTEAFF. The CDR3 nucleotides are TGTGCCATCACTTCGGGGGGGCGCATGACTGAAGCTTTCTTT.

The genes are TRBV5-1 and TRBJ2-5; maybe TRBD1 (5 bases). Germline CDR1 SGHRS, CDR2 YFSETQ. This CDR3 comprises 14 residues. The V and J ends lost 0 bases and 4 bases respectively, with 10 bases between them. The CDR3 sequence is CASSLEGVGETQYF. The CDR3 nucleotides are TGCGCCAGCAGCTTGGAAGGGGTGGGAGAGACCCAGTACTTC.

This chain uses TRBV5-8 with TRBJ2-2; D may be TRBD2 (6 bases). Trimming shortened V by 3 bases and J by 3 bases, and 12 bases separated the two germline ends. This CDR3 region has 15 residues. Looked up from germline, CDR1 is SGHTS and CDR2 is YDEGEE. DNA for the CDR3: TGTGCCAGCAGCTCAAGGACGGGGGACACCGGGGAGCTGTTTTTT. Translating it yields CASSSRTGDTGELFF.

This chain joins TRBV7-9 and TRBJ1-5; 7 bases map to TRBD1. There are 17 residues in the CDR3. Germline CDR1 is SEHNR and CDR2 is FQNEAQ (reference sequence). J gave up 4 bases and V 3 bases, and 12 bases lay outside the gene matches. For the CDR3, the DNA is TGTGCCAGCAGCTTTGGGCAGGGGGGTTTAGGAAATCAGCCCCAGCATTTT. Protein product: CASSFGQGGLGNQPQHF.

The chain recombines TRBV15 with TRBJ2-2, with no clear D. The V end lost 0 bases, the J end lost 2 bases, and 7 bases lay between the germline ends. The CDR3 extends over 15 amino acids. Germline V gene lookup returns CDR1 LNHNV and CDR2 YYDKDF (reference sequence). The CDR3, as DNA: TGTGCCACCAGCAGAGATCGGGCCAACACCGGGGAGCTGTTTTTT. This codes for CATSRDRANTGELFF. The full variable domain, its missing parts supplied by reference TRBV15 and TRBJ2-2, is DAMVIQNPRYQVTQFGKPVTLSCSQTLNHNVMYWYQQKSSQAPKLLFHYYDKDFNNEADTPDNFQSRRPNTSFCFLDIRSPGLGDTAMYLCATSRDRANTGELFFGEGSRLTVL.

The gene calls are TRBV7-2 and TRBJ2-2, with D perhaps being TRBD1 or TRBD2 (7 bases each). The CDR3 is made up of 14 amino acids. V dropped 5 bases and J dropped 7 bases, with 14 bases sitting between them. CDR1 and CDR2 (germline): SGHTA, FQGNSA. The CDR3 region is CASSPRGGGGELFF. DNA of the CDR3: TGTGCCAGCAGCCCCAGGGGGGGCGGCGGGGAGCTGTTTTTT.

J is TRBJ1-6 and V is TRBV4-1; D unclear. Germline V gives CDR1 MGHRA, CDR2 YSYEKL. The CDR3 totals 16 residues. V was pared by 1 base and J by 0 bases, with 7 bases between. CDR3 protein: CASSQAMSSYNSPLHF. CDR3 sequence (DNA): TGCGCCAGCAGCCAAGCGATGAGCTCCTATAATTCACCCCTCCACTTT.

V and J are TRBV4-1 and TRBJ2-7; tentatively, D is TRBD1 (6 bases). Per germline, CDR1 MGHRA and CDR2 YSYEKL. This CDR3 has 15 residues. Deletions cut 1 base from V and 3 bases from J, with 13 bases between. The DNA of the CDR3 is TGCGCCAGCAGCCAAGTCACAGGGAACCACTACGAGCAGTACTTC. It translates to CASSQVTGNHYEQYF.